A single sample is the source of the 16 T cell receptor beta chains below, sequenced in a study of T cells in Graves' hyperthyroidism and ophthalmopathy. Amplification of TCR beta CDR3 regions was performed using RNA transcripts as template. Researchers ran a first-round RT-PCR on the TCR CDR3 using the HTBI primer set. TCRdb itself ran the multiplex PCR reads through MiXCR, one entry per CDR3 protein. This sample has fewer than 900,000 distinct CDR3 sequences, with approximately 18% found just once. The sample comprised blood. These receptors all come from a woman in her fifties or sixties with Graves' hyperthyroidism that later progressed to Graves' ophthalmopathy.

This clonotype has only a few counts. This chain joins TRBV10-2 and TRBJ2-5; D may correspond to TRBD1 or TRBD2 (6 bases each). This CDR3 spans 14 amino acids. Trimming removed 4 bases at V and 0 bases at J, with 9 bases between. From germline, CDR1 is WSHSY and CDR2 SAAADI. Here the CDR3 DNA reads TGCGCCAGCAGTGTTGGGGGGCACCAAGAGACCCAGTACTTC. This gives the protein CASSVGGHQETQYF.

Details on this clonotype: This may come from a read error, since a much larger clone is one base off. CDR3 loop: CVSSLSTGGRGGYTF. The DNA of the CDR3 is TGTGTCAGCAGCCTATCGACAGGGGGCAGGGGTGGCTACACCTTC. The V and J genes are TRBV3-1 and TRBJ1-2, with 10 bases matching TRBD1. The CDR3 runs 15 residues. The germline V gene encodes CDR1 LGHDT and CDR2 YNNKEL (reference sequence).

This clonotype was counted many times. The V and J genes are TRBV3-1 and TRBJ1-1; D call uncertain. Germline V lookup: CDR1 LGHDT, CDR2 YNNKEL (reference sequence). This CDR3 is 14 amino acids long. Trimming cost V 2 bases and J 1 base, with 8 bases left between them. The CDR3 protein is CASSQSHSNTEAFF. The CDR3 nucleotides are TGTGCCAGCAGCCAAAGCCACTCGAACACTGAAGCTTTCTTT. Combining the CDR3 with reference TRBV3-1 and TRBJ1-1 gives the whole variable domain DTAVSQTPKYLVTQMGNDKSIKCEQNLGHDTMYWYKQDSKKFLKIMFSYNNKELIINETVPNRFSPKSPDKAHLNLHINSLELGDSAVYFCASSQSHSNTEAFFGQGTRLTVV.

Concerning this clonotype: A read error may produce the germline difference seen at one junction end. The chain carries TRBV12-3 or TRBV12-4 and TRBJ2-1; tentatively, D is TRBD1 (5 bases). This CDR3 contains 13 residues. CDR3 sequence (DNA): TGTGCCAGCAGTTTAACAGGCTACAATGAGCAGCTCTTC. As protein: CASSLTGYNEQLF.

This clonotype appeared a few times. A clone one base away is much larger, so this may be a read error. The chain links TRBV2 to TRBJ1-4; 9 bases align to TRBD1. The CDR3 is made up of 14 amino acids. Germline CDR1 is SNHLY and CDR2 is FYNNEI. The J segment lost 5 bases and the V segment lost 6 bases, leaving 4 bases of the junction unmatched. The CDR3 reads CASSYGTGNEKLFF. DNA for the CDR3: TGTGCCAGCAGCTACGGGACAGGGAATGAAAAACTGTTTTTT.

Many counts were recorded for this clonotype. The V and J genes are TRBV20-1 and TRBJ2-7; D remains ambiguous. Per germline, CDR1 DFQATT and CDR2 SNEGSKA (reference sequence). The length of the CDR3 is 12 residues. V lost 2 bases and J 3 bases, leaving 8 bases between the germline ends. In DNA form, the CDR3 reads TGCAGTGCTAGACGAGGCGGCTACGAGCAGTACTTC. This codes for CSARRGGYEQYF.

This chain uses TRBV6-1 with TRBJ1-2; D may be TRBD1 (5 bases). Germline loops: CDR1 MNHNS, CDR2 SASEGT. This CDR3 is 17 amino acids long. Trimming cost V 1 base and J 4 bases, with 19 bases left between them. The CDR3 sequence: CASSEEIGAPEVYGYTF. In DNA, the CDR3 is TGTGCCAGCAGTGAAGAGATCGGGGCACCGGAGGTCTATGGCTACACCTTC.

In this sample, this clonotype turned up many times. J is TRBJ1-6 and V is TRBV27; D remains ambiguous. Deletions cut 3 bases from V and 6 bases from J, with 12 bases between. CDR1 and CDR2 from the germline V gene are MNHEY and SMNVEV (reference sequence). This CDR3 has 15 residues. The CDR3 DNA sequence: TGTGCCAGCAGTTTCGAGGCTCTCGCTAATTCACCCCTCCACTTT. It specifies CASSFEALANSPLHF.

On this clonotype: The junction and the germline gene differ at one end; a read error may be behind it. V gene TRBV20-1 combines with J gene TRBJ2-3; D may be TRBD2 (5 bases). Germline V gives CDR1 DFQATT, CDR2 SNEGSKA (reference sequence). This CDR3 spans 15 amino acids. CDR3 amino acids: CSPRGLLLGTDTQYF. As DNA, the CDR3 is TGCAGTCCTAGAGGACTCCTTCTGGGCACAGATACGCAGTATTTT.

The V call is TRBV6-1, the J call TRBJ1-5; D unresolved. This CDR3 is built from 15 residues. The V end lost 6 bases, the J end lost 0 bases, and 12 bases lay between the germline ends. The V gene's germline CDR1 is MNHNS and CDR2 SASEGT. CDR3 nucleotides: TGTGCCAGCAGCCCTATGGGGTATAGCAATCAGCCCCAGCATTTT. Protein product: CASSPMGYSNQPQHF.

Points on this clonotype: A much more abundant neighbour one base away suggests this may be a read error. The V gene is TRBV7-2, the J gene TRBJ2-7, with a possible D match to TRBD1 (5 bases). CDR1 is SGHTA and CDR2 is FQGNSA in the germline V gene. This CDR3 comprises 14 residues. The CDR3 spells CASSLPGRSYGQYF. CDR3 bases: TGTGCCAGCAGCTTACCAGGGCGATCCTACGGGCAGTACTTC.

This clonotype was found many times. This chain joins TRBV7-3 and TRBJ2-1; tentatively, D is TRBD2 (7 bases). V was cut by 6 bases and J by 4 bases, with 13 bases left in between. Germline V lookup: CDR1 SGHTA, CDR2 FQGTGA. The CDR3 has 14 amino acids. In DNA, the CDR3 is TGTGCCAGCAGACTAGGGGGGGGGTACAATGAGCAGTTCTTC. Amino acid sequence: CASRLGGGYNEQFF. The variable domain in full, completed from reference TRBV7-3 and TRBJ2-1, reads GAGVSQTPSNKVTEKGKYVELRCDPISGHTALYWYRQSLGQGPEFLIYFQGTGAADDSGLPNDRFFAVRPEGSVSTLKIQRTERGDSAVYLCASRLGGGYNEQFFGPGTRLTVL.

The rearrangement uses TRBV7-8 and TRBJ2-7; tentatively, D is TRBD1 (6 bases). The CDR3 runs to 13 residues. The germline V gene has CDR1 SGHVS and CDR2 FQNEAQ. V was shortened by 6 bases and J by 1 base, with 10 bases between the two germline ends. The CDR3 reads CASRGRGSYEQYF. The DNA for the CDR3 is TGTGCCAGCAGAGGTAGGGGGTCCTACGAGCAGTACTTC.

The rearrangement uses TRBV6-1 and TRBJ1-2; D uncertain. The germline V gene encodes CDR1 MNHNS and CDR2 SASEGT. Trimming took off 6 bases at V and 3 bases at J, with 14 bases between the two ends. The CDR3 totals 14 residues. The DNA for the CDR3 is TGTGCCAGCAGCCGCGGGAGGCACGACTATGGCTACACCTTC. Encoded protein: CASSRGRHDYGYTF.

V and J are TRBV7-2 and TRBJ1-2; weak D call: TRBD1 (6 bases). V lost 4 bases and J lost 2, with 14 bases in between. CDR3 size: 15 residues. Germline CDR1 and CDR2: SGHTA and FQGNSA. The CDR3 protein is CASSSTGTRNYGYTF. The CDR3 nucleotides are TGTGCCAGCAGCTCCACAGGGACCCGCAACTATGGCTACACCTTC.

The table lists this clonotype with many counts. The J gene is TRBJ2-7, the V gene TRBV9; the match to TRBD2 covers 11 bases. With V trimmed by 0 bases and J by 5 bases, 4 bases remained unmatched. The CDR3 loop spans 15 amino acids. Germline CDR1 SGDLS, CDR2 YYNGEE. CDR3 DNA: TGTGCCAGCAGCGTAGCTAGCGGGGGGTTTAACGAGCAGTACTTC. The encoded protein is CASSVASGGFNEQYF.